The clone carrying this TCR beta chain was seen many times. Its antigen is currently unknown. The data were obtained in a study of early T cells in non-severe SARS-CoV-2 infection. Study-wide background: Bulk RNA isolated from unsorted whole blood underwent sequencing; chains were not paired.

General study findings and limits: Clonotype matching in VDJdb favored anti-spike CD8 responses and did not capture private and CD4 specificities.

Separate cDNA molecules each had unique molecular identifiers attached to them. TCRdb processed the 5' RACE reads anew with MiXCR; each CDR3 protein has one entry. The data hold about 50,000 distinct CDR3 sequences, with approximately 10% observed a single time. V gave up 3 bases and J gave up 4 bases, with 7 bases separating them. Germline V CDR1 and CDR2: SGHTA, FQGTGA. CDR3 size: 13 residues. The sequence came from an adult who was a healthcare worker with PCR-confirmed SARS-CoV-2 infection or an uninfected control (not recorded which). J is TRBJ2-1 and V is TRBV7-3; the D gene could be TRBD1 or TRBD2 (5 bases each). The sample consisted of whole blood. The CDR3 here is CASSFGAYNEQFF. The CDR3 DNA is TGTGCCAGCAGCTTCGGGGCGTACAATGAGCAGTTCTTC. The full variable domain, its missing parts supplied by reference TRBV7-3 and TRBJ2-1, is GAGVSQTPSNKVTEKGKYVELRCDPISGHTALYWYRQSLGQGPEFLIYFQGTGAADDSGLPNDRFFAVRPEGSVSTLKIQRTERGDSAVYLCASSFGAYNEQFFGPGTRLTVL.